The rows below give T cell receptor beta chains drawn from one sample of a study of early T cells in non-severe SARS-CoV-2 infection. MiXCR, applied by TCRdb to the 5' RACE reads, yields one record per CDR3 protein. The sample holds around 53,000 distinct CDR3 sequences; 7% to 8% are singletons and the top ten take 5% to 6.5%. The sequencing input was whole blood. These receptors came from an adult who was a healthcare worker with PCR-confirmed SARS-CoV-2 infection or an uninfected control (not recorded which). Both conserved end residues are part of each CDR3. A D gene is named only where the DNA matches it firmly. Clone size appears in some rows only: once, few, many, or a class for an expanded clone.

size: many; V: TRBV3-1; D: -; J: TRBJ2-7; CDR3: CASSSWGIRSSSYEQYF; DNA: TGTGCCAGCAGCTCCTGGGGCATAAGGTCGAGCTCCTACGAGCAGTACTTC
size: few; V: TRBV6-8; D: -; J: TRBJ1-4; CDR3: CASSYSGGQINEKLFF; DNA: TGTGCCAGCAGTTACTCTGGGGGACAAATAAATGAAAAACTGTTTTTT
size: many; V: TRBV2; D: -; J: TRBJ2-1; CDR3: CASSEPYNEQFF; DNA: TGTGCCAGCAGTGAACCTTACAATGAGCAGTTCTTC
size: -; V: TRBV9; D: TRBD2; J: TRBJ2-1; CDR3: CASSGRTSGGAGNEQFF; DNA: TGTGCCAGCAGCGGTAGAACTAGCGGGGGGGCAGGCAATGAGCAGTTCTTC
size: many; V: TRBV20-1; D: TRBD1; J: TRBJ2-7; CDR3: CSARDLDRGKSYEQYF; DNA: TGCAGTGCTAGAGATCTGGACAGGGGAAAATCCTACGAGCAGTACTTC
size: -; V: TRBV14; D: -; J: TRBJ2-5; CDR3: CASSRDRQETQYF; DNA: TGTGCCAGCAGCCGAGACAGGCAAGAGACCCAGTACTTC
size: many; V: TRBV6-1; D: TRBD1; J: TRBJ1-1; CDR3: CASSARTGGVTEAFF; DNA: TGTGCCAGCAGTGCGAGAACAGGGGGCGTGACTGAAGCTTTCTTT
size: -; V: TRBV11-1; D: -; J: TRBJ1-2; CDR3: CASSQGSGTNGYTF; DNA: TGTGCCAGCAGCCAAGGCAGTGGAACTAATGGCTACACCTTC
size: many; V: TRBV6-6; D: TRBD1; J: TRBJ1-6; CDR3: CASIKGQGAYNSPLHF; DNA: TGTGCCAGCATTAAGGGACAGGGGGCTTATAATTCACCCCTCCATTTT
size: few; V: TRBV28; D: -; J: TRBJ1-5; CDR3: CASGRLTGRVSNQPQHF; DNA: TGTGCCAGCGGCCGTCTAACAGGGAGAGTAAGCAATCAGCCCCAGCATTTT
size: few; V: TRBV7-9; D: -; J: TRBJ2-2; CDR3: CASSQPRAGELFF; DNA: TGTGCCAGCAGCCAGCCCAGGGCCGGGGAGCTGTTTTTT
size: few; V: TRBV28; D: TRBD1; J: TRBJ1-1; CDR3: CASSAGTGAHTEAFF; DNA: TGTGCCAGCAGTGCCGGGACAGGGGCCCACACTGAAGCTTTCTTT
size: many; V: TRBV3-1; D: TRBD1; J: TRBJ1-6; CDR3: CASSRTGRESPLHF; DNA: TGTGCCAGCAGCCGGACAGGGCGTGAATCACCCCTCCACTTT
size: many; V: TRBV24-1; D: -; J: TRBJ2-3; CDR3: CATSDSGRFTDTQYF; DNA: TGTGCCACCAGTGATTCCGGCAGATTCACAGATACGCAGTATTTT